This T cell receptor beta chain derives from a study of glioma-infiltrating T cells after dendritic cell vaccination. Study-level background: Monocyte-derived dendritic cells, cultured 7 to 8 days with IL-4 and GM-CSF, were pulsed with autologous tumor lysate.

For this clone: The target antigen is unknown.

CDR3 length: 17 amino acids. Germline V lookup: CDR1 LGHNA, CDR2 YNFKEQ. The V segment lost 0 bases and the J segment 3 bases; nucleotides outside the gene matches: 6. Measured with immunoSEQ multiplex PCR; TCRdb has only the in-frame clones, and not every one. There are tens of thousands of clones in the sample; around 85% occur only once, and approximately 8.9% lies in the top ten. As to time point: after dendritic cell vaccination, including at tumor progression/relapse. General observations from the study: Few patients contributed both blood and tumor specimens.

The V gene is TRBV4-2, the J gene TRBJ1-3; 9 bases fit TRBD1. The sample was blood, taken after dendritic cell vaccination. The origin of this receptor is a human donor with glioblastoma. The CDR3 protein is CASSQEQGAFGGNTIYF. Here the CDR3 DNA reads TGTGCCAGCAGCCAAGAACAGGGGGCTTTTGGTGGAAACACCATATATTTT.